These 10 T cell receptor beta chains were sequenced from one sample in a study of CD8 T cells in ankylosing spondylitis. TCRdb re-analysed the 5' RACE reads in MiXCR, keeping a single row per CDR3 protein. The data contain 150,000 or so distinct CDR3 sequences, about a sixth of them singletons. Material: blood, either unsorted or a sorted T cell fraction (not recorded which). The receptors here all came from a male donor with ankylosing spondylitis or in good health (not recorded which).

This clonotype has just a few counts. The CDR3 here is CASSYREGADTQYF. In DNA form, the CDR3 reads TGTGCCAGCAGTTACAGGGAGGGGGCAGATACGCAGTATTTT. V is TRBV12-3 or TRBV12-4 and J is TRBJ2-3; D may be TRBD2 (7 bases). Trimming took 4 bases from V and 4 from J, leaving 12 bases between them. This CDR3 region has 14 residues.

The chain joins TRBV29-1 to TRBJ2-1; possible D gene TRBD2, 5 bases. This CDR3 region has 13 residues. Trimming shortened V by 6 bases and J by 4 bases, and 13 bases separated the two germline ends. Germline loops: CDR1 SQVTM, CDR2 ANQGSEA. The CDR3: CSVILRGYNEQFF. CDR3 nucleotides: TGCAGCGTCATACTACGGGGTTACAATGAGCAGTTCTTC.

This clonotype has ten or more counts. In nucleotides, the CDR3 is TGTGCCAGCAGTTACGTCGAGACTCCCGCCGGGGAGCTGTTTTTT. It codes for CASSYVETPAGELFF. The gene calls are TRBV6-5 and TRBJ2-2; D remains ambiguous. This CDR3 comprises 15 residues. Trimming removed 2 bases from V and 6 bases from J, with 13 bases in between. Germline V gene data show CDR1 as MNHEY and CDR2 as SVGAGI.

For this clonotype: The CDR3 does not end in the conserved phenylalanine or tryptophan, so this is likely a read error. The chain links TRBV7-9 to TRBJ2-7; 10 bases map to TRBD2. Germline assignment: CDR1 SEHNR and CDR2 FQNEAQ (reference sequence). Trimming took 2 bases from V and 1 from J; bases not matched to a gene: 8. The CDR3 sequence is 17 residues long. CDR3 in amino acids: CASSLPLAGEVSYEQYL. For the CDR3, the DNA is TGTGCCAGCAGCTTACCCCTAGCGGGAGAGGTTTCCTACGAGCAGTACCTC.

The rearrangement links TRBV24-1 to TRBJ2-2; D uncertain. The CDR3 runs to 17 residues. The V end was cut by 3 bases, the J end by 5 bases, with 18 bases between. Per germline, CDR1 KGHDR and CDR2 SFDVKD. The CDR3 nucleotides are TGTGCCACCAGTGATATTACGGGCCTCCCGACGACCGGGGAGCTGTTTTTT. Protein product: CATSDITGLPTTGELFF.

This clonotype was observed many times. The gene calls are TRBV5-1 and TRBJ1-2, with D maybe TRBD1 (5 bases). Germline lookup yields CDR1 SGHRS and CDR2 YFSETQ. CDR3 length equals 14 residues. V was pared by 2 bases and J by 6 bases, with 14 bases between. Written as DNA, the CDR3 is TGCGCCAGCAGCTTACCTGCCGGGACGGATGGCTACACCTTC. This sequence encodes CASSLPAGTDGYTF.

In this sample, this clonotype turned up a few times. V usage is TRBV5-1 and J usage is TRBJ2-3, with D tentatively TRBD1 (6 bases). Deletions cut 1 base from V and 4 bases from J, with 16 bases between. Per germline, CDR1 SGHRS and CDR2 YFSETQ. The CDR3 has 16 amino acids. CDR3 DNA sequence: TGCGCCAGCAGCTTGAATCCAGTCCCAGGGGCAGATACGCAGTATTTT. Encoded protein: CASSLNPVPGADTQYF.

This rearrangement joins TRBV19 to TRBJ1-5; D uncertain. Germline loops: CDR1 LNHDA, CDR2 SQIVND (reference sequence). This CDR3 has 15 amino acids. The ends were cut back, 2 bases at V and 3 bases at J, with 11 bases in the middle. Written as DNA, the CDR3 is TGTGCCAGTAGTATATGGTGGCAGGACAATCAGCCCCAGCATTTT. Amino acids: CASSIWWQDNQPQHF.

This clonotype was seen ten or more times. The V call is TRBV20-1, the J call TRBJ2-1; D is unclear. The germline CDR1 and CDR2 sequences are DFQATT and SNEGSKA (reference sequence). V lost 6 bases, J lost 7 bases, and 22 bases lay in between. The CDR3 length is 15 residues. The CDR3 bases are TGCAGTGCCCAGCACCGGTTTCTTATCGGGAATGAGCAGTTCTTC. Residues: CSAQHRFLIGNEQFF.

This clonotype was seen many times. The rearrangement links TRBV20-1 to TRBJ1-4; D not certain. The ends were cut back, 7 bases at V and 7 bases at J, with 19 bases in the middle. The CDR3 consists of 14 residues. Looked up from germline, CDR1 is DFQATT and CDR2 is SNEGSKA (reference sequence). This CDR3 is CSVERAAEREKLFF. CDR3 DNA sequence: TGCAGTGTTGAGAGGGCAGCCGAACGTGAAAAACTGTTTTTT.